The 22 T cell receptor beta chains reported below all come from one sample, sequenced in a study of blood T cell repertoires in COVID-19. TCRdb's copy holds only in-frame clones and misses some; the assay was immunoSEQ multiplex PCR. The table lists 300,000 to 400,000 clones, roughly 87% of them singletons. Sequenced material: peripheral blood. All receptors derive from a man aged 25 to 40 with COVID-19, enrolled during active disease.

The table lists this clone with a few counts. The rearrangement joins TRBV5-1 to TRBJ1-2; a weak D match, TRBD1 (5 bases). This CDR3 contains 14 residues. V lost 6 bases and J lost 0, with 12 bases in between. Germline V gene lookup returns CDR1 SGHRS and CDR2 YFSETQ. This CDR3 is CASTQGDPNYGYTF. The CDR3 DNA reads TGCGCCAGCACTCAGGGCGATCCTAACTATGGCTACACCTTC.

The chain couples TRBV5-5 to TRBJ2-1, with 8 bases identical to TRBD1. Trimming at V came to 1 base and at J to 1 base, leaving 4 bases not matched to a gene. This CDR3 spans 16 amino acids. Germline CDR1 and CDR2: SGHKS and YYEKEE (reference sequence). The CDR3, as DNA: TGTGCCAGCAGCTTGACCGGGACAGGATCCTACAATGAGCAGTTCTTC. Its protein product is CASSLTGTGSYNEQFF.

This clone was recorded once. The V call is TRBV7-2, the J call TRBJ2-7, with 10 bases lining up with TRBD1. Losses at the gene ends were 5 bases for V and 3 bases for J; bases not matched to a gene: 4. The CDR3 runs to 14 residues. Germline V lookup: CDR1 SGHTA, CDR2 FQGNSA. CDR3 in amino acids: CASSPGQGLYEQYF. CDR3 DNA: TGTGCCAGCAGCCCGGGACAGGGGCTCTACGAGCAGTACTTC.

The chain recombines TRBV9 with TRBJ2-7; the match to TRBD2 covers 7 bases. The CDR3 extends over 13 amino acids. Germline trimming cut 0 bases from V and 6 bases from J; bases unmatched to any gene: 3. The V gene's germline CDR1 is SGDLS and CDR2 YYNGEE. CDR3 protein: CASSVAPGGEQYF. The CDR3 DNA reads TGTGCCAGCAGCGTAGCCCCGGGAGGCGAGCAGTACTTC. Full variable domain (missing parts from reference TRBV9 and TRBJ2-7): DSGVTQTPKHLITATGQRVTLRCSPRSGDLSVYWYQQSLDQGLQFLIQYYNGEERAKGNILERFSAQQFPDLHSELNLSSLELGDSALYFCASSVAPGGEQYFGPGTRLTVT.

The chain joins TRBV19 to TRBJ2-7; tentative D call: TRBD2 (6 bases). V was clipped by 4 bases and J by 3 bases, with 13 bases between them. The CDR3 loop spans 14 amino acids. Germline loops: CDR1 LNHDA, CDR2 SQIVND (reference sequence). CDR3 in DNA: TGTGCCAGTAGTACACCAGGAGGGGTCTACGAGCAGTACTTC. Protein sequence: CASSTPGGVYEQYF. Full variable domain (outside the CDR3, taken from reference TRBV19 and TRBJ2-7): DGGITQSPKYLFRKEGQNVTLSCEQNLNHDAMYWYRQDPGQGLRLIYYSQIVNDFQKGDIAEGYSVSREKKESFPLTVTSAQKNPTAFYLCASSTPGGVYEQYFGPGTRLTVT.

The rearrangement joins TRBV2 to TRBJ2-2; the D gene is possibly TRBD2 (6 bases). In germline, CDR1 is SNHLY, CDR2 FYNNEI. There are 15 residues in the CDR3. Trimming stripped 5 bases from V and 1 base from J, with 11 bases between. The CDR3 DNA reads TGTGCCAGCAGTACCGGGACTGGGAACACCGGGGAGCTGTTTTTT. It is translated as CASSTGTGNTGELFF.

The chain joins TRBV25-1 to TRBJ2-7; 10 bases agree with TRBD2. This CDR3 spans 16 amino acids. The trim removed 3 bases at V and 0 bases at J, leaving 5 bases unmatched. Germline values: CDR1 MGHDK, CDR2 SYGVNS. CDR3 DNA: TGTGCCAGCAGTGATTATACTAGCGGGAACTCCTACGAGCAGTACTTC. This sequence encodes CASSDYTSGNSYEQYF.

The V and J genes are TRBV7-3 and TRBJ1-5; TRBD1 is a possible D gene (6 bases). The CDR3 consists of 18 residues. Trimming left V 5 bases short and J 6 bases short, with 26 bases between. Germline values: CDR1 SGHTA, CDR2 FQGTGA. CDR3 bases: TGTGCCAGCAGCCCCGCCCTACCGGACAGTGAACTGATTCAGCCCCAGCATTTT. Translated, it gives CASSPALPDSELIQPQHF.

This sequence joins TRBV4-2 and TRBJ2-1; D may be TRBD1 (6 bases). Germline-derived CDR1 and CDR2 are LGHNA and YNFKEQ. V dropped 4 bases and J dropped 9 bases, with 13 bases sitting between them. There are 13 residues in the CDR3. In DNA, the CDR3 is TGTGCCAGCAGCCGAACAGGGATGGGTGAGCAGTTCTTC. This encodes CASSRTGMGEQFF.

This rearrangement joins TRBV19 to TRBJ1-4, with 9 bases identical to TRBD1. CDR3 size: 15 residues. V trimming: 8 bases; J trimming: 5 bases; junction bases outside the gene matches: 9. CDR1 and CDR2 from the germline V gene are LNHDA and SQIVND (reference sequence). CDR3 sequence (DNA): TGTGCCAGTGCCGCCCGGACAGGGGTCAATGAAAAACTGTTTTTT. The encoded protein is CASAARTGVNEKLFF.

The chain joins TRBV7-9 to TRBJ1-5; D perhaps matches TRBD1 (5 bases). This CDR3 has 13 residues. Looked up from germline, CDR1 is SEHNR and CDR2 is FQNEAQ (reference sequence). The V end was cut by 6 bases, the J end by 5 bases, with 11 bases between. The CDR3 coding sequence is TGTGCCAGCAGTTGGGGAGGGGATCAGCCCCAGCATTTT. Its translation: CASSWGGDQPQHF.

The rearrangement joins TRBV5-1 to TRBJ2-7, with a possible D match to TRBD1 (6 bases). CDR1 and CDR2 from the germline V gene are SGHRS and YFSETQ. There are 14 residues in the CDR3. Trimming shortened V by 1 base and J by 6 bases, and 14 bases separated the two germline ends. The CDR3 nucleotides read TGCGCCAGCAGCTTGCGGGACAACTGGCCCGAGCAGTACTTC. Its protein is CASSLRDNWPEQYF.

This chain connects TRBV7-8 to TRBJ2-7; D is possibly TRBD2 (5 bases). The CDR3 runs to 13 residues. V lost 3 bases and J 4 bases, leaving 10 bases between the germline ends. Germline CDR1 SGHVS, CDR2 FQNEAQ. This chain's CDR3 is CASSFSGKYEQYF. The DNA for the CDR3 is TGTGCCAGCAGCTTTTCGGGGAAATACGAGCAGTACTTC. Using reference TRBV7-8 and TRBJ2-7 for the parts outside the CDR3, the full variable domain is GAGVSQSPRYKVAKRGQDVALRCDPISGHVSLFWYQQALGQGPEFLTYFQNEAQLDKSGLPSDRFFAERPEGSVSTLKIQRTQQEDSAVYLCASSFSGKYEQYFGPGTRLTVT.

The V call is TRBV11-2, the J call TRBJ1-3; no clear D. CDR1 and CDR2 (germline): SGHAT, FQNNGV. This CDR3 contains 12 residues. V was trimmed by 5 bases and J by 3 bases, leaving 5 bases between them. The CDR3 sequence: CASSRVGNTIYF. CDR3 coding DNA: TGTGCCAGCAGCCGGGTTGGAAACACCATATATTTT.

The J gene is TRBJ2-3, the V gene TRBV21-1; the table's TRBD1 call for D was not verified on the DNA. TRBV21-1 is marked as a pseudogene. The CDR3 covers 17 residues. The CDR3, as DNA: TGTGCCAGCAGCAATTGGGGGGACAGGGGGTACACAGATACGCAGTATTTT. Its translation is CASSNWGDRGYTDTQYF.

The chain carries TRBV19 and TRBJ1-1; D may be TRBD1 (6 bases). The CDR3 loop spans 15 amino acids. Per the germline V gene, CDR1 is LNHDA and CDR2 is SQIVND (reference sequence). V was pared by 1 base and J by 7 bases, with 16 bases between. CDR3 DNA: TGTGCCAGTAGTATAGGGGCAGGGGCGGTCGATGAAGCTTTCTTT. Residues: CASSIGAGAVDEAFF.

The CDR3 loop reads CASSQAWGSGRRETQYF. The DNA of the CDR3 is TGCGCCAGCAGCCAAGCCTGGGGTAGCGGGAGGCGAGAGACCCAGTACTTC. V and J are TRBV4-1 and TRBJ2-5; 10 nucleotides match TRBD2. Germline V gene lookup returns CDR1 MGHRA and CDR2 YSYEKL. V was pared by 1 base and J by 4 bases, with 9 bases of the junction left unmatched. The length of the CDR3 is 17 residues.

The rearrangement uses TRBV6-5 and TRBJ1-4, with D hard to call. The CDR3 runs to 15 residues. CDR1 is MNHEY and CDR2 is SVGAGI in the germline V gene. Trimming removed 6 bases from V and 8 bases from J, with 19 bases in between. Here the CDR3 reads CASSRAAVPMEKLFF. DNA of the CDR3: TGTGCCAGCAGCCGTGCTGCAGTGCCGATGGAAAAACTGTTTTTT.

This chain links TRBV6-5 with TRBJ1-2; weak D call: TRBD1 (5 bases). Looked up from germline, CDR1 is MNHEY and CDR2 is SVGAGI. V was pared by 6 bases and J by 8 bases, with 16 bases between. This CDR3 has 13 residues. The CDR3 loop is CASSRDSKGGYTF. CDR3 sequence (DNA): TGTGCCAGCAGCCGGGACTCCAAAGGGGGCTACACCTTC.

The rearrangement joins TRBV7-9 to TRBJ2-2, with D possibly being TRBD2 (6 bases). Trimming removed 2 bases from V and 2 bases from J, with 12 bases in between. Germline-derived CDR1 and CDR2 are SEHNR and FQNEAQ (reference sequence). This CDR3 contains 16 residues. The CDR3 DNA sequence: TGTGCCAGCAGCTTACCCGGGACTTCAAACACCGGGGAGCTGTTTTTT. Protein product: CASSLPGTSNTGELFF.

The chain carries TRBV7-9 and TRBJ1-1, with TRBD1 as a possible D gene (5 bases). Per the germline V gene, CDR1 is SEHNR and CDR2 is FQNEAQ (reference sequence). The CDR3 extends over 14 amino acids. Trimming pared 5 bases from V and 1 base from J, leaving 11 bases between. Here the CDR3 reads CASSPPRANTEAFF. The CDR3 nucleotides read TGTGCCAGCAGCCCTCCCAGGGCGAACACTGAAGCTTTCTTT.

The rearrangement joins TRBV28 to TRBJ1-3, with D tentatively TRBD1 (6 bases). Deletions cut 5 bases from V and 10 bases from J, with 18 bases between. Germline V gene lookup returns CDR1 MDHEN and CDR2 SYDVKM. This CDR3 region has 14 residues. CDR3 protein: CASSPDSPISTIYF. The CDR3 DNA follows: TGTGCCAGCAGTCCGGACAGCCCCATAAGTACCATATATTTT.